Detailed here is one T cell receptor (beta chain). Its specificity is not known. V was pared by 4 bases and J by 2 bases, with 7 bases of the junction left unmatched. CDR1 and CDR2 from the germline V gene are SGHTA and FQGNSA. The CDR3 is 16 amino acids. Libraries were prepared by immunoSEQ multiplex PCR; TCRdb keeps only in-frame clonotypes and omits some of them. The sample lists tens of thousands of clones; 90% were seen once. The data stem from a study of T cells in localized non-small cell lung cancer. General observations from the study: Owing to sequencing of a solitary tumor region, heterogeneity cannot be discounted. The highest T cell clonality was in uninvolved adjacent lung, above tumor. Adjacent lung had a median about 57 of the 100 largest tumor clones.

The receptor's source is a woman between 40 and 69 years old with stage I lung adenocarcinoma. The rearrangement uses TRBV7-2 and TRBJ1-5, with TRBD1 matching 8 bases. Sequences were derived from peripheral blood, sampled before any cancer treatment. CDR3 bases: TGTGCCAGCAGCTGGGGCGGGGACAGGCGCAATCAGCCCCAGCATTTT. Amino acid sequence: CASSWGGDRRNQPQHF.